The rows below give T cell receptor beta chains drawn from one sample of a study of blood T cells in healthy people across ages. TCRdb analysed the 5' RACE reads with MiXCR anew, one entry per CDR3 protein. The repertoire holds hundreds of thousands of distinct CDR3 sequences, more than 35% seen once, with 18% in the top ten. Sequenced: blood. The receptors were gathered from an older man in good health. CDR3s include the opening cysteine and the closing phenylalanine or tryptophan. The D gene is left open where the match is weak. Only part of the rows carry a size: once, few, many, or a class if the clone is expanded.

v_gene	abundance	j_gene	d_gene	CDR3aa	CDR3nt
TRBV7-8	.	TRBJ2-7	TRBD1	CASSKRTGYDEQYF	TGTGCCAGCAGCAAACGGACAGGGTACGACGAGCAGTACTTC
TRBV6-1	once	TRBJ1-1	.	CASSDGRGTEAFF	TGTGCCAGCAGTGACGGTCGAGGAACTGAAGCTTTCTTT
TRBV7-2	.	TRBJ1-2	TRBD1	CASSSSRDRGPDGGYTF	TGTGCCAGCAGCTCGTCCCGGGACAGGGGCCCAGACGGTGGCTACACCTTC
TRBV24-1	few	TRBJ2-1	.	CATSRQTRNEQFF	TGTGCCACCAGTAGACAGACCAGGAATGAGCAGTTCTTC
TRBV28	few	TRBJ2-6	.	CASSLLWGSGANVLTF	TGTGCCAGCAGTTTATTATGGGGTTCTGGGGCCAACGTCCTGACTTTC
TRBV7-9	.	TRBJ2-4	TRBD1	CASSNRGQGDIQYF	TGTGCCAGCAGCAACAGGGGGCAGGGAGACATTCAGTACTTC
TRBV10-3	.	TRBJ1-1	.	CAISEGGSDTEAFF	TGTGCCATCAGTGAGGGGGGTAGTGACACTGAAGCTTTCTTT
TRBV27	.	TRBJ2-4	.	CASSLGPWDIQYF	TGTGCCAGCAGTCTTGGACCGTGGGACATTCAGTACTTC
TRBV20-1	many	TRBJ2-1	.	CSARGGVQVGVSSYNEQFF	TGCAGTGCTAGAGGGGGGGTCCAAGTGGGAGTAAGCTCCTACAATGAGCAGTTCTTC
TRBV20-1	.	TRBJ1-5	.	CSASSEQGIGQPQHF	TGCAGTGCTAGTTCCGAACAGGGTATCGGACAGCCCCAGCATTTT
TRBV4-1	.	TRBJ2-7	TRBD2	CASSQAQPGSGSYEQYF	TGCGCCAGCAGCCAAGCCCAGCCGGGTAGCGGGAGTTACGAGCAGTACTTC
TRBV12-3/TRBV12-4	.	TRBJ1-3	.	CASSSSRVLGNTIYF	TGTGCCAGCAGTAGCTCCCGGGTTCTCGGAAACACCATATATTTT
TRBV7-2	.	TRBJ2-1	.	CASSPSWGHNEQFF	TGTGCCAGCAGCCCGAGCTGGGGTCACAATGAGCAGTTCTTC
TRBV28	once	TRBJ2-1	.	CASSFLGSDSIDEQFF	TGTGCCAGCAGTTTTTTAGGGTCAGACTCAATAGATGAGCAGTTCTTC
TRBV12-3/TRBV12-4	many	TRBJ2-1	.	CASTRFGTAYNEQFF	TGTGCCAGCACCCGATTCGGGACGGCCTACAATGAGCAGTTCTTC
TRBV6-2/TRBV6-3	.	TRBJ2-4	.	CASSTFRLETIAKNIQYF	TGTGCCAGCAGCACCTTCAGACTAGAAACCATAGCCAAAAACATTCAGTACTTC
TRBV7-2	.	TRBJ1-1	.	CASSAIMNTEAFF	TGTGCCAGCAGCGCGATCATGAACACTGAAGCTTTCTTT
TRBV29-1	.	TRBJ2-7	.	CSVGRGGRTSYEQYF	TGCAGCGTTGGCAGGGGTGGCAGGACTTCCTACGAGCAGTACTTC
TRBV2	many	TRBJ2-3	TRBD2	CASNEAGLGDTQYF	TGTGCCAGCAACGAAGCGGGATTAGGGGATACGCAGTATTTT
TRBV5-1	many	TRBJ2-5	TRBD2	CASSLGGLEETQYF	TGTGCCAGCAGTTTAGGGGGACTAGAAGAGACCCAGTACTTC
TRBV7-9	.	TRBJ2-7	.	CASSDEGVEYF	TGTGCCAGCAGCGACGAGGGGGTCGAGTACTTC
TRBV7-2	.	TRBJ2-5	TRBD1	CASSFTKSRTGLSLGTQYF	TGTGCCAGCAGCTTCACCAAAAGCCGGACAGGGCTTTCCCTCGGGACCCAGTACTTC
TRBV20-1	.	TRBJ1-6	.	CSASPPGASGSPLHF	TGCAGTGCTAGCCCCCCGGGGGCCAGTGGTTCACCCCTCCACTTT
TRBV9	.	TRBJ2-5	TRBD1	CASSRGTGIETQYF	TGTGCCAGCAGCCGTGGGACAGGTATAGAGACCCAGTACTTC
TRBV2	few	TRBJ2-1	TRBD2	CASREAGPKQFF	TGTGCCAGCAGAGAAGCGGGACCTAAGCAGTTCTTC
TRBV5-1	few	TRBJ2-5	.	CASSLGAVKETQYF	TGCGCCAGCAGCTTGGGGGCAGTTAAAGAGACCCAGTACTTC
TRBV4-2	few	TRBJ2-7	.	CASSQGAGGDYEQYF	TGTGCCAGCAGCCAAGGGGCAGGGGGGGACTACGAGCAGTACTTC
TRBV20-1	.	TRBJ2-7	.	CSARVGGASYEQYF	TGCAGTGCTAGAGTGGGCGGGGCAAGCTACGAGCAGTACTTC
TRBV25-1	.	TRBJ2-5	.	CASSENYGQETQYF	TGTGCCAGCAGTGAAAACTACGGACAAGAGACCCAGTACTTC
TRBV7-2	many	TRBJ1-2	TRBD1	CASSLKTGGDLDYGYTF	TGTGCCAGCAGCTTAAAGACAGGGGGCGATTTGGACTATGGCTACACCTTC
TRBV12-3/TRBV12-4	.	TRBJ2-1	.	CASKGWLNEQFF	TGTGCTAGTAAGGGGTGGCTCAACGAGCAGTTCTTC
TRBV9	.	TRBJ1-1	TRBD1	CASDQTGAQTEAFF	TGTGCCAGCGACCAGACAGGGGCACAGACTGAAGCTTTCTTT
TRBV18	once	TRBJ2-3	TRBD2	CASSPGTSGIGADTQYF	TGTGCCAGCTCACCTGGGACTAGCGGGATTGGAGCAGATACGCAGTATTTT
TRBV7-2	few	TRBJ2-2	TRBD2	CASSLLAGGPSGELFF	TGTGCCAGCAGCTTACTAGCGGGAGGGCCTAGCGGGGAGCTGTTTTTT
TRBV5-1	few	TRBJ2-3	.	CASSSPVGRDPTDTQYF	TGCGCCAGCAGCTCACCTGTTGGTCGGGACCCCACAGATACGCAGTATTTT
TRBV5-1	.	TRBJ2-1	.	CASCPQGLYNEQFF	TGCGCCAGCTGCCCACAGGGACTCTACAATGAGCAGTTCTTC
TRBV29-1	few	TRBJ1-4	.	CSVEGLGGNEKLFF	TGCAGCGTTGAAGGGCTTGGAGGGAATGAAAAACTGTTTTTT
TRBV29-1	.	TRBJ2-4	.	CSVGSGYGAKNIQYF	TGCAGCGTTGGCTCAGGGTACGGGGCCAAAAACATTCAGTACTTC
TRBV12-3/TRBV12-4	many	TRBJ2-3	TRBD2	CASSFKRLAGGDTQYF	TGTGCCAGCAGTTTTAAACGGCTAGCGGGAGGGGATACGCAGTATTTT
TRBV29-1	.	TRBJ1-4	TRBD1	CSANRGTNEKLFF	TGCAGCGCTAACAGGGGGACTAATGAAAAACTGTTTTTT
TRBV14	.	TRBJ2-1	.	CASSRRSYNEQFF	TGTGCCAGCAGCCGAAGATCCTACAATGAGCAGTTCTTC
TRBV23-1	once	TRBJ2-3	TRBD1	CAGSQQDPGQGPDTQYF	TGCGCCGGCAGTCAGCAAGACCCAGGACAGGGCCCAGATACGCAGTATTTT
TRBV24-1	.	TRBJ2-3	.	CATSDSGGGTDTQYF	TGTGCCACCAGTGATTCGGGCGGGGGCACAGATACGCAGTATTTT
TRBV29-1	.	TRBJ2-7	TRBD2	CSVDGTSGIDEQYF	TGCAGCGTGGACGGGACTAGCGGGATCGATGAGCAGTACTTC
TRBV9	few	TRBJ2-7	.	CASSASPEIGEQYF	TGTGCCAGCAGCGCAAGTCCAGAGATCGGCGAGCAGTACTTC
TRBV28	many	TRBJ2-1	TRBD2	CASRPRGYSGSHNEQFF	TGTGCCAGCAGACCCCGGGGGTATAGCGGGAGCCACAATGAGCAGTTCTTC
TRBV14	.	TRBJ2-2	.	CASSPIQFANTGELFF	TGTGCCAGCAGCCCCATCCAGTTCGCGAACACCGGGGAGCTGTTTTTT